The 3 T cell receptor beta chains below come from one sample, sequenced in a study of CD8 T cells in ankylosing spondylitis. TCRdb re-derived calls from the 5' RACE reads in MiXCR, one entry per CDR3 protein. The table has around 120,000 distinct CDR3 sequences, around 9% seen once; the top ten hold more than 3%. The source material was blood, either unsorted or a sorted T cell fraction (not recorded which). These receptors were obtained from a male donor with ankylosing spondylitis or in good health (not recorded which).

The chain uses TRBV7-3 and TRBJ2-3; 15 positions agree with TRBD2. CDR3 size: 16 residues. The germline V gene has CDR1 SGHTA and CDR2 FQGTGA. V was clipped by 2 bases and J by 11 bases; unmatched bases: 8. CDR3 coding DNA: TGTGCCAGCAGCTTAGGACTAGCGGGAGGGCTGGGGATGCAGTATTTT. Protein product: CASSLGLAGGLGMQYF.

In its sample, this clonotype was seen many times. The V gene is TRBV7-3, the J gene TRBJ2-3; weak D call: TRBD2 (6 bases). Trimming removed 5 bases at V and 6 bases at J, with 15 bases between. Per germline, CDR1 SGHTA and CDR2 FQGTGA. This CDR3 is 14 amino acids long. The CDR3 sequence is CASSQLGTFDTQYF. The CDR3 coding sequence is TGTGCCAGCAGCCAACTCGGGACTTTTGATACGCAGTATTTT.

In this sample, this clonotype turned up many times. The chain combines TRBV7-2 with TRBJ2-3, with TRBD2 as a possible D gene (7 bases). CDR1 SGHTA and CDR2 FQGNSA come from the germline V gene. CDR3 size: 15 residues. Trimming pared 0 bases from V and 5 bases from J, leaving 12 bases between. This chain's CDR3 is CASSLAGGGIDTQYF. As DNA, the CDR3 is TGTGCCAGCAGCTTAGCGGGAGGGGGGATAGATACGCAGTATTTT.